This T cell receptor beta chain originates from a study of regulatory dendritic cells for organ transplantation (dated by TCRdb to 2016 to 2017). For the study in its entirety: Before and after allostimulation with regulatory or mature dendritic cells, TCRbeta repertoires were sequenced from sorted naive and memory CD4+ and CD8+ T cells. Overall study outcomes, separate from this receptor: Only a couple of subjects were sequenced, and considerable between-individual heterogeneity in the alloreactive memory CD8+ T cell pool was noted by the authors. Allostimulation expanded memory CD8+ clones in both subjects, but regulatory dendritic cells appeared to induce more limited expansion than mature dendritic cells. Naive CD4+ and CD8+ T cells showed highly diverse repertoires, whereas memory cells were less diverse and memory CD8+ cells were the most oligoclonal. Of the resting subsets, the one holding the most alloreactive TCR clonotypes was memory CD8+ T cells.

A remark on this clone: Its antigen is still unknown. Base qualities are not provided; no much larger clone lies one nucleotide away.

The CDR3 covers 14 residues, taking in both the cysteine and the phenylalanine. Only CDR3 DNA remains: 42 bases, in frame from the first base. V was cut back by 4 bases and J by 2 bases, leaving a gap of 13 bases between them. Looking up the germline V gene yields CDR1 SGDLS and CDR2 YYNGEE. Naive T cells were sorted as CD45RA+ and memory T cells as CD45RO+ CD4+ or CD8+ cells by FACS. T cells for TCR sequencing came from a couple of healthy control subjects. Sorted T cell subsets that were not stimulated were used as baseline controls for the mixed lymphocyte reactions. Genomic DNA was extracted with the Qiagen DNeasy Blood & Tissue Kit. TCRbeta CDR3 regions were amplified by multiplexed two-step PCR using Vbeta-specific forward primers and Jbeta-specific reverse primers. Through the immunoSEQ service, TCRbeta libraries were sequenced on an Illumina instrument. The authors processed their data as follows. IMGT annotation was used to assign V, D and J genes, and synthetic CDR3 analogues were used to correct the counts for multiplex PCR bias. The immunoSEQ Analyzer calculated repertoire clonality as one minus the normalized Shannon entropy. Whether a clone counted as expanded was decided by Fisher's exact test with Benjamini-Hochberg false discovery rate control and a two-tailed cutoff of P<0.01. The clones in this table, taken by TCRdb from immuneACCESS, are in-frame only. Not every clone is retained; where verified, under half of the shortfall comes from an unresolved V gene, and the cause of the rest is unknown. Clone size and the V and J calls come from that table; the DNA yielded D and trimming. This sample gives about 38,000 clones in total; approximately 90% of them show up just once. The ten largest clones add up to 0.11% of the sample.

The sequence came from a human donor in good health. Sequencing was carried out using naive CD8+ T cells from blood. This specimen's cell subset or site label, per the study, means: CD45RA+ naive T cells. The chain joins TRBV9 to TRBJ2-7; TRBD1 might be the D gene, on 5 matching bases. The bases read TGTGCCAGCAGCCCGAAGGGGCTAGCCTACGAGCAGTACTTC. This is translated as CASSPKGLAYEQYF.